The next 16 T cell receptor beta chains were all read from a single sample in a study of a mutant IDH1 vaccine in newly diagnosed glioma (dated by TCRdb to about 2021). In light of the paper, this sample's time point label describes: week 47, end of study. A 20-mer mutant IDH1 peptide at 300 micrograms in Montanide made up each vaccine dose, which was injected subcutaneously together with topical imiquimod. The library relied on the immunoSEQ multiplex PCR assay. TCRdb's version of the immuneACCESS table is confined to in-frame rearrangements and falls short of the full clone set. An unresolved V gene accounts for under half of the shortfall where checked; the remainder is of unknown origin. The sample table contains 25,000 or so clones; only one count was recorded for more than 70% of them. Over 2.5% of the sample rests with the top ten. These receptors have no known antigen. The sequences come from PBMCs, collected from a glioma patient whose treatment included an IDH1 peptide vaccine. Source of these receptors: a man aged 40-55 years with glioma.

A remark on this clone: Sequence at one end of the junction differs from germline and may be a read error. This chain connects TRBV7-2 to TRBJ1-3; D uncertain. This CDR3 is 15 amino acids long. Germline loops: CDR1 SGHTA, CDR2 FQGNSA. The CDR3 bases are TGTGCCAGCAGCCTCGGGAGCAGCTCTGGAAACACCATGTATTTT. This encodes CASSLGSSSGNTMYF.

The chain links TRBV27 to TRBJ2-5; a weak D match, TRBD2 (6 bases). CDR3 length equals 12 residues. Trimming left V 8 bases short and J 1 base short, with 8 bases between. Germline lookup yields CDR1 MNHEY and CDR2 SMNVEV (reference sequence). The DNA for the CDR3 is TGTGCCAGCCGGGACTTCCAAGAGACCCAGTACTTC. The encoded protein is CASRDFQETQYF.

The chain uses TRBV9 and TRBJ2-7, with D possibly matching TRBD1 (6 bases). V gave up 4 bases and J gave up 6 bases, with 20 bases separating them. CDR3 length: 15 residues. Germline V lookup: CDR1 SGDLS, CDR2 YYNGEE. CDR3 residues: CASSPTNDRFAEQYF. CDR3 nucleotide sequence: TGTGCCAGCAGCCCAACAAACGACAGGTTCGCCGAGCAGTACTTC.

The chain couples TRBV7-8 to TRBJ2-7; tentatively, D is TRBD1 (5 bases). Per the germline V gene, CDR1 is SGHVS and CDR2 is FQNEAQ. V lost 0 bases and J lost 6, with 6 bases in between. The CDR3 extends over 12 amino acids. In nucleotides, the CDR3 is TGTGCCAGCAGCTTAGCAGGGGTCGAGCAGTACTTC. Its protein is CASSLAGVEQYF.

This clone occurred once. The V and J genes are TRBV11-3 and TRBJ2-1, with D tentatively TRBD1 (7 bases). In germline, CDR1 is SGHNT, CDR2 YENEEA. V lost 4 bases and J lost 6, with 16 bases in between. This CDR3 is built from 15 residues. The CDR3 is CASSSAGGSGNEQFF. The CDR3 region has the DNA TGTGCCAGCAGCTCAGCAGGGGGTAGCGGCAATGAGCAGTTCTTC.

V is TRBV2 and J is TRBJ2-5, with 7 bases identical to TRBD2. CDR1 and CDR2 (germline): SNHLY, FYNNEI. This CDR3 is 15 amino acids long. V lost 6 bases and J lost 0; bases outside the gene matches: 7. CDR3 nucleotides: TGTGCCAGCAGAACAGCGGGAAAGTACCAAGAGACCCAGTACTTC. Its translation is CASRTAGKYQETQYF.

This clone has only one observation. J is TRBJ2-1 and V is TRBV25-1, with a weak D call TRBD2 (7 bases). Trimming removed 1 base at V and 0 bases at J, with 13 bases between. The CDR3 sequence is 17 residues long. Germline CDR1 reads MGHDK; CDR2 reads SYGVNS. Here the CDR3 reads CASSELGGLNSYNEQFF. Here the CDR3 DNA reads TGTGCCAGCAGTGAATTGGGGGGGCTCAACTCCTACAATGAGCAGTTCTTC.

This clone was recorded only once. The CDR3 loop reads CASSDSGDRIEQYF. The CDR3, as DNA: TGTGCCAGCAGTGATTCAGGGGATCGGATCGAGCAGTACTTC. The chain has TRBV6-4 and TRBJ2-7; TRBD1 is a possible D gene (6 bases). The CDR3 covers 14 residues. Trimming removed 3 bases from V and 6 bases from J, with 15 bases in between. Per the germline V gene, CDR1 is MRHNA and CDR2 is SNTAGT.

The chain couples TRBV9 to TRBJ1-1; no reliable D call. Germline values: CDR1 SGDLS, CDR2 YYNGEE. Trimming shortened V by 3 bases and J by 0 bases, and 12 bases separated the two germline ends. This CDR3 is 15 amino acids long. Written as DNA, the CDR3 is TGTGCCAGCAGCGCTACCGGACTTATGAACACTGAAGCTTTCTTT. Protein sequence: CASSATGLMNTEAFF.

The genes are TRBV9 and TRBJ2-2; TRBD1 matches 9 bases. With 4 bases clipped from V and 5 bases from J, the junction kept 3 bases outside the gene matches. Looked up from germline, CDR1 is SGDLS and CDR2 is YYNGEE. This CDR3 spans 14 amino acids. The CDR3 DNA sequence: TGTGCCAGCAGCTCACAGGGGGCGACCGGGGAGCTGTTTTTT. Protein: CASSSQGATGELFF.

V usage is TRBV5-5 and J usage is TRBJ2-3; a possible D gene is TRBD2 (5 bases). Trimming took off 0 bases at V and 3 bases at J, with 14 bases between the two ends. CDR3 length: 16 amino acids. Germline values: CDR1 SGHKS, CDR2 YYEKEE (reference sequence). The CDR3 DNA reads as TGTGCCAGCAGCTTGGCCCGCGGACTTCTAACAGATACGCAGTATTTT. Protein: CASSLARGLLTDTQYF.

The chain uses TRBV29-1 and TRBJ2-1, with no clear D. Germline lookup yields CDR1 SQVTM and CDR2 ANQGSEA. Trimming shortened V by 3 bases and J by 8 bases, and 14 bases separated the two germline ends. The CDR3 runs to 13 residues. The CDR3 DNA reads as TGCAGCGTTGATTTCGATATCTCTGATGAGCAGTTCTTC. Translated, it gives CSVDFDISDEQFF.

J is TRBJ2-7 and V is TRBV5-1, with D hard to call. V dropped 4 bases and J dropped 4 bases, with 12 bases sitting between them. This CDR3 is 13 amino acids long. Germline V lookup: CDR1 SGHRS, CDR2 YFSETQ. The CDR3, as DNA: TGCGCCAGCAGCCAGAAGGCGGCGTACGAGCAGTACTTC. Translating gives CASSQKAAYEQYF.

The count of this clone is one. The chain carries TRBV4-3 and TRBJ2-1; no reliable D call. This CDR3 region has 14 residues. V gave up 0 bases and J gave up 6 bases, with 9 bases separating them. Germline loops: CDR1 LGHNA, CDR2 YSLEER. The CDR3 DNA is TGCGCCAGCAGCCAAGACCCCCTCGGCAATGAGCAGTTCTTC. Translated, it gives CASSQDPLGNEQFF.

This CDR3 reads CASSLRAGEQFF. CDR3 nucleotide sequence: TGTGCCAGCAGCTTAAGGGCAGGTGAGCAGTTCTTC. The V gene is TRBV7-2, the J gene TRBJ2-1; D unclear. V lost 2 bases and J 9 bases, leaving 8 bases between the germline ends. Germline CDR1 is SGHTA and CDR2 is FQGNSA. CDR3 length equals 12 residues.

The sample holds a few counts of this clone. The V call is TRBV4-2, the J call TRBJ2-3; 13 bases map to TRBD2. The germline V gene encodes CDR1 LGHNA and CDR2 YNFKEQ. The CDR3 consists of 14 residues. Unmatched junction bases numbered 0, after V lost 1 base and J lost 8 bases. CDR3: CASSQGLAGGTQYF. In nucleotides, the CDR3 is TGTGCCAGCAGCCAAGGACTAGCGGGGGGTACGCAGTATTTT.